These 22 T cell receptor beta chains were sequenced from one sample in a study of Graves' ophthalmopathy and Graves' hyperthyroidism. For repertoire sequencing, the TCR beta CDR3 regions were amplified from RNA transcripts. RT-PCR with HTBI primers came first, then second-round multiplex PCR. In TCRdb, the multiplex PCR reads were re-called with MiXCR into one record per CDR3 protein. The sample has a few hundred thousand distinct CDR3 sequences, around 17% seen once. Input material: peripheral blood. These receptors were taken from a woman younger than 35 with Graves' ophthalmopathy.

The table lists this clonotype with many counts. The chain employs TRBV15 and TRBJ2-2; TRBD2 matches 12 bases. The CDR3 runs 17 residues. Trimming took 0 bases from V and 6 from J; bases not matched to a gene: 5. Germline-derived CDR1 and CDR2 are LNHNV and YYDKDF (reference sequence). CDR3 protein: CATSRDLASGRAGELFF. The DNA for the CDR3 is TGTGCCACCAGCAGAGATCTGGCTAGCGGGAGGGCCGGGGAGCTGTTTTTT.

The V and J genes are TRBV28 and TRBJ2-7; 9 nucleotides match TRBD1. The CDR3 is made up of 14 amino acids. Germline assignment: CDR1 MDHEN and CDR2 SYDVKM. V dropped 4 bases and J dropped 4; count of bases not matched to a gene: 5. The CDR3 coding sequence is TGTGCCAGCAGTTACGGGACAGGGAATTACGAGCAGTACTTC. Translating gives CASSYGTGNYEQYF.

The CDR3 nucleotides are TGTGCCAGCAGCCCGGACAGGGAGGGGGTCTATGGCTACACCTTC. Its protein product is CASSPDREGVYGYTF. The chain recombines TRBV5-8 with TRBJ1-2; 8 bases align to TRBD1. From germline, CDR1 is SGHTS and CDR2 YDEGEE. The junction had 9 bases not matched to a gene; V was cut back by 4 bases and J by 4 bases. This CDR3 has 15 residues.

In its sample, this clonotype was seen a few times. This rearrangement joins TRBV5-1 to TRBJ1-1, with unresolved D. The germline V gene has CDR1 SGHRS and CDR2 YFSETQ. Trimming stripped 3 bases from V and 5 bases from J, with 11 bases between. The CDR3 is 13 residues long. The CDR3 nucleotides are TGCGCCAGCAGCTCCTCGTGGGGTACTGAAGCTTTCTTT. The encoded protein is CASSSSWGTEAFF.

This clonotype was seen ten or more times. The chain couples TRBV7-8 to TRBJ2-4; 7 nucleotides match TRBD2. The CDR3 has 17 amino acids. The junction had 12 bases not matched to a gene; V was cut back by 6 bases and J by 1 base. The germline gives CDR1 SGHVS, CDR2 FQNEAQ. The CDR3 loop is CASSPRGWGGAKNIQYF. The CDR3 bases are TGTGCCAGCAGTCCTCGAGGCTGGGGGGGGGCCAAAAACATTCAGTACTTC.

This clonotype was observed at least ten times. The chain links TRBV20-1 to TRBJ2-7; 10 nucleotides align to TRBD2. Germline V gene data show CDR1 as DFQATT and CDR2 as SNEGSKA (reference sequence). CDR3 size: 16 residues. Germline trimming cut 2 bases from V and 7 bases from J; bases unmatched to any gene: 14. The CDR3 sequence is CSARRLAGAVQGEQYF. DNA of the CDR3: TGCAGTGCTAGACGCCTAGCGGGAGCCGTTCAAGGGGAGCAGTACTTC.

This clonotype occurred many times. The CDR3 region has the DNA TGTGCCAGCACGAGGGACAGTCCCGGAGGGAAAGCTTTCTTT. It is translated as CASTRDSPGGKAFF. The chain combines TRBV6-5 with TRBJ1-1; the match to TRBD1 covers 7 bases. This CDR3 contains 14 residues. V dropped 7 bases and J dropped 9; count of bases not matched to a gene: 14. Germline values: CDR1 MNHEY, CDR2 SVGAGI.

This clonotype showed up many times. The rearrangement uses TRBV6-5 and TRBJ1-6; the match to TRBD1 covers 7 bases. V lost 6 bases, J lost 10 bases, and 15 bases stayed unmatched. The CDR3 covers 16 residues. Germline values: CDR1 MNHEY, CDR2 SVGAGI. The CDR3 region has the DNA TGTGCCAGCAGCGGGAGGACAGGCAGTTCGGGATCACCCCTCCACTTT. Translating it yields CASSGRTGSSGSPLHF.

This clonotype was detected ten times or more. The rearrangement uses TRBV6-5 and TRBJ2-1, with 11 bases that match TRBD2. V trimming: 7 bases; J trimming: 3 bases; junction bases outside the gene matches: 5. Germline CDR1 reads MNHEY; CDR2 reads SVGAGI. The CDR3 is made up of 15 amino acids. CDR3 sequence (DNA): TGTGCCAGCAACCCTAGCGGGAGGATCTACAATGAGCAGTTCTTC. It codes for CASNPSGRIYNEQFF.

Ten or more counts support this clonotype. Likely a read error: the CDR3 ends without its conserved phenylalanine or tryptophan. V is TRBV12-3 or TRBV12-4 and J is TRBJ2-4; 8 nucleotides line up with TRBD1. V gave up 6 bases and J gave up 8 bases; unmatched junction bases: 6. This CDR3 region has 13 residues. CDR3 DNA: TGTGCCAGCAGCCCTCAGACAGGGGACATTCAGTACCTC. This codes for CASSPQTGDIQYL.

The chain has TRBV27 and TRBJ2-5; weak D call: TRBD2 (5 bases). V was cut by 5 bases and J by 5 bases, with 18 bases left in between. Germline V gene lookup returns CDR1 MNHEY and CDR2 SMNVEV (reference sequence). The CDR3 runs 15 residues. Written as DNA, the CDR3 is TGTGCCAGCAGTCCCGGCACTAGGGCGGGTGAGACCCAGTACTTC. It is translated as CASSPGTRAGETQYF.

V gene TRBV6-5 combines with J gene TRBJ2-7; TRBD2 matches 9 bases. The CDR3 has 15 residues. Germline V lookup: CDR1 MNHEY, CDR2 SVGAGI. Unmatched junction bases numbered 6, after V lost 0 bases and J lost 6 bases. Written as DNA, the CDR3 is TGTGCCAGCAGTTACTCAATAGCGGGAGATAGCGAGCAGTACTTC. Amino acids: CASSYSIAGDSEQYF.

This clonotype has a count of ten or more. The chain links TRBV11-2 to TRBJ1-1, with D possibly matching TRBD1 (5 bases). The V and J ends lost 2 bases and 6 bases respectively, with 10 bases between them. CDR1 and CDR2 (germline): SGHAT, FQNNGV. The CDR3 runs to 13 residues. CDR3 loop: CASSLWDRAEAFF. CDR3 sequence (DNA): TGTGCCAGCAGCTTATGGGACCGAGCTGAAGCTTTCTTT.

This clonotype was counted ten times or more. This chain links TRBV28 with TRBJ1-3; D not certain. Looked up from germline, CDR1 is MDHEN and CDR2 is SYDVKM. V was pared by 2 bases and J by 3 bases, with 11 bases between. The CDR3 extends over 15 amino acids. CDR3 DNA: TGTGCCAGCAGTTTAGACCTGGAGGGTGGAAACACCATATATTTT. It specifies CASSLDLEGGNTIYF.

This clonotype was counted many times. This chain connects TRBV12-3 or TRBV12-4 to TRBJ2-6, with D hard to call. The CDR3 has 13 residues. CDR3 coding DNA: TGTGCTGGGTGGGTCTCTGGGGCCAACGTCCTGACTTTC. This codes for CAGWVSGANVLTF.

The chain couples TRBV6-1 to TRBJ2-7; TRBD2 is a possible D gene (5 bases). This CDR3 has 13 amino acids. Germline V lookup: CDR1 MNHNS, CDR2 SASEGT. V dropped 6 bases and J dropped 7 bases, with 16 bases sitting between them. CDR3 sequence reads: CASSRQPSGEQYF. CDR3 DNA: TGTGCCAGCAGCAGACAACCCTCGGGGGAGCAGTACTTC.

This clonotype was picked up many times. The CDR3 loop reads CAWTTGYEQYF. CDR3 coding DNA: TGTGCCTGGACTACGGGCTACGAGCAGTACTTC. The V gene is TRBV30, the J gene TRBJ2-7; no definite D call. This CDR3 is 11 amino acids long. V shed 4 bases and J shed 3 bases, with 7 bases lying between them. Germline CDR1 is GTSNPN and CDR2 is SVGIG (reference sequence).

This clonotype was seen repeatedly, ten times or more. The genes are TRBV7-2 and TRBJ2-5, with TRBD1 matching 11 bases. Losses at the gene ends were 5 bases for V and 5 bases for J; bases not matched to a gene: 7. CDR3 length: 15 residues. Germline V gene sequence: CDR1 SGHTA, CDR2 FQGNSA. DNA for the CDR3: TGTGCCAGCAGCCCCAGGGACAGGGGGAAGGAGACCCAGTACTTC. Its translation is CASSPRDRGKETQYF.

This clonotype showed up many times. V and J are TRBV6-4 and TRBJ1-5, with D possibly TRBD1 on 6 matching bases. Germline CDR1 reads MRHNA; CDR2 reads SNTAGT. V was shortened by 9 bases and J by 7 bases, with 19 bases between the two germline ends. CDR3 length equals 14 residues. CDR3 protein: CASSWAGADQPQHF. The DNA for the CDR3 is TGTGCCAGTAGTTGGGCAGGGGCGGACCAGCCCCAGCATTTT.

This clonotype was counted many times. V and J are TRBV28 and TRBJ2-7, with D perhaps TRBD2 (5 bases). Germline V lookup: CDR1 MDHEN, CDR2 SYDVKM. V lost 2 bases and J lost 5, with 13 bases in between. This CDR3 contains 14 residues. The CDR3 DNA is TGTGCCAGCAGTTTAAAGGGAGCCTTCAACGAGCAGTACTTC. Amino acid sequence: CASSLKGAFNEQYF.

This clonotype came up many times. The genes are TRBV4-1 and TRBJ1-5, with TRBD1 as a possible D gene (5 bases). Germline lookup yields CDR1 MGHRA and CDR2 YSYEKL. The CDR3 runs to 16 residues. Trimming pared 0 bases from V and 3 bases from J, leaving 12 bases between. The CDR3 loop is CASSQDGTVLNQPQHF. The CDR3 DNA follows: TGCGCCAGCAGCCAAGACGGGACGGTCCTCAATCAGCCCCAGCATTTT.

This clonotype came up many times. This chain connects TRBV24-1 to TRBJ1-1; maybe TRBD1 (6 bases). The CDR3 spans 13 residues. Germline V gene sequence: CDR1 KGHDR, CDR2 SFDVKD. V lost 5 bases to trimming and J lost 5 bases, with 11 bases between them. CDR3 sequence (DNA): TGTGCCACCAGTGGGGGGCTGGGTACTGAAGCTTTCTTT. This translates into CATSGGLGTEAFF.